The clone carrying this TCR beta chain was found once. No antigen is known for it. The CDR3 contains 11 residues. CDR1 and CDR2 from the germline V gene are SGHTA and FQGNSA. V lost 2 bases, J lost 9 bases, and 5 bases lay in between. Sequencing used immunoSEQ multiplex PCR; TCRdb keeps in-frame clones, though not all of them. Here the sample spans 98,000 or so clones, over 90% being singletons. This specimen comes from a study of T cell responses to AZD1222 COVID-19 vaccine. Background on the study: Pooling was applied to second doses at about 4 or about 12 weeks.

Overall study results and limits: Nearly half of the spike-specific TCRs reportedly recognize variant regions that carry no mutations.

Sequenced here: peripheral blood, sampled on day 0 of AZD1222 vaccination. This TCR was recovered from an adult in good health. The chain is built from TRBV7-2 and TRBJ2-1; D ambiguous. The CDR3, as DNA: TGTGCCAGCAGCTTAACTCGTGAGCAGTTCTTC. It codes for CASSLTREQFF.